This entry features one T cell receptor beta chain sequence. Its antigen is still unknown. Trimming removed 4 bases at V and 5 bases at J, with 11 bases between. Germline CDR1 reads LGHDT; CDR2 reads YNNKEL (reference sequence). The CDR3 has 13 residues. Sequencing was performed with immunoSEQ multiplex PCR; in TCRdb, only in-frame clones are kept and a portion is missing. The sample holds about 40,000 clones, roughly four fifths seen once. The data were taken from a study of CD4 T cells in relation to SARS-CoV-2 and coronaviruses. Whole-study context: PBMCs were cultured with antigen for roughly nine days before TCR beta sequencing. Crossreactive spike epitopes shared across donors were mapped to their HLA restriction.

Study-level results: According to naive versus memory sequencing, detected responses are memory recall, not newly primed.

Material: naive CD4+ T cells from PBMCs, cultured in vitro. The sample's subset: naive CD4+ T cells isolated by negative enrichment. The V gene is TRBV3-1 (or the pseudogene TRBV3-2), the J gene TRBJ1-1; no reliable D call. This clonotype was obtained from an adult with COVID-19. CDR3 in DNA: TGTGCCAGCAGCCGTCATGGGGAAACTGAAGCTTTCTTT. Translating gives CASSRHGETEAFF.